This T cell receptor beta chain was captured by sequencing in a study of blood T cell repertoires in COVID-19. Study at large: Samples came from the United States, Italy and Spain, spanning acute and convalescent COVID-19. Sources were T cells, B-cell-depleted T cells, or PBMCs; the material itself was cDNA or gDNA.

As originally analysed: Reference gene primer amplification gave nucleated cell count estimates. TCRdb's table, derived via immunoSEQ multiplex PCR, lists solely in-frame clones and lacks some. V and J calls plus clone size are reproduced from that table; the DNA served to infer D and trimming. The sample has roughly 92,000 clones, about nine tenths seen once. Per germline, CDR1 MDHEN and CDR2 SYDVKM. The V gene lost 7 bases and the J gene lost 1 base, with 14 bases spanning the gap. This CDR3 comprises 15 residues. J is TRBJ2-4 and V is TRBV28, with no clear D. This clonotype was obtained from a man aged 50 to 60 with acute or convalescent COVID-19. Sequencing used peripheral blood. CDR3 sequence (DNA): TGTGCCAGCATTTCTGCGGAGTACGCCAAAAACATTCAGTACTTC. The encoded protein is CASISAEYAKNIQYF.